This T cell receptor (beta chain) was sequenced for a study of identical twins. Study-level points and caveats: Twin-shared out-of-frame alpha sequences were enriched for low generation probability.

Germline CDR1 SNHLY, CDR2 FYNNEI. The CDR3 length is 13 residues. The V end was cut by 2 bases, the J end by 6 bases, with 8 bases between. With template switching, a universal primer site was added, and the cDNA carried unique molecular identifiers. One entry per CDR3 protein, called by TCRdb with MiXCR from the 5' RACE reads. Among approximately 280,000 distinct CDR3 sequences listed, under 9% were seen once. In this sample, this clonotype turned up a few times. Its antigen is currently unknown. These same records also appear under a second study, on yellow fever vaccine responses in identical twins.

This sequence originates from a woman aged 18-30 years in good health. The specimen sequenced was memory (CD45RO+) T cells sorted from blood. The chain employs TRBV2 and TRBJ1-5; possible D gene TRBD1, 5 bases. The CDR3 bases are TGTGCCAGCAGTGAATGGGGGGTTCAGCCCCAGCATTTT. This encodes CASSEWGVQPQHF.